Below are 17 T cell receptor beta chains sequenced from a single sample in a study of response to subunit inactivated influenza vaccine. TCRdb reprocessed the RT-PCR reads via MiXCR and lists one record per CDR3 protein. Of roughly 700,000 distinct CDR3 sequences detected, approximately 15% appear once; the ten largest clones hold 9.5% to 13%. Specimen: PBMCs from blood, collected 12 days after vaccination. Source of these receptors: a man over 45 who received an inactivated influenza vaccine.

This clonotype came up a few times. V is TRBV7-9 and J is TRBJ2-1; D gene ambiguous. The CDR3 totals 15 residues. Trimming stripped 5 bases from V and 3 bases from J, with 14 bases between. Germline V gives CDR1 SEHNR, CDR2 FQNEAQ (reference sequence). The CDR3: CASSPNGGFYNEQFF. In nucleotides, the CDR3 is TGTGCCAGCAGCCCCAATGGCGGATTCTACAATGAGCAGTTCTTC.

Here the CDR3 reads CASSLGYIAGAKNIQYF. The CDR3 DNA sequence: TGTGCCAGCAGTTTAGGGTATATTGCGGGAGCCAAAAACATTCAGTACTTC. The rearrangement links TRBV27 to TRBJ2-4, with a tentative D call TRBD2 (5 bases). The V end was cut by 2 bases, the J end by 0 bases, with 14 bases between. Germline V gives CDR1 MNHEY, CDR2 SMNVEV (reference sequence). CDR3 length: 17 residues.

This clonotype was seen a few times. The chain is built from TRBV12-3 or TRBV12-4 and TRBJ1-4, with 7 bases matching TRBD1. This CDR3 has 16 residues. V lost 5 bases and J lost 4; bases outside the gene matches: 10. The CDR3 protein is CASSVITGAFNEKLFF. DNA of the CDR3: TGTGCCAGCAGTGTTATTACAGGGGCTTTTAATGAAAAACTGTTTTTT.

V and J are TRBV7-9 and TRBJ2-5, with D possibly being TRBD2 (6 bases). This CDR3 contains 15 residues. Trimming removed 6 bases at V and 7 bases at J, with 21 bases between. Germline V gene sequence: CDR1 SEHNR, CDR2 FQNEAQ (reference sequence). As DNA, the CDR3 is TGTGCCAGCAGACCACCGTCAGGCGGGAAGGGGACCCAGTACTTC. This translates into CASRPPSGGKGTQYF.

The chain has TRBV4-1 and TRBJ1-2; TRBD1 agrees at 7 bases. Germline CDR1 MGHRA, CDR2 YSYEKL. V was clipped by 3 bases and J by 4 bases; unmatched bases: 11. This CDR3 is 16 amino acids long. This CDR3 reads CASSQAAQGLSYGYTF. DNA for the CDR3: TGCGCCAGCAGCCAGGCGGCACAGGGGCTGAGCTATGGCTACACCTTC.

The V gene is TRBV5-1, the J gene TRBJ2-7; TRBD1 or TRBD2 may be the D gene (5 bases each). Germline CDR1 SGHRS, CDR2 YFSETQ. V lost 0 bases, J lost 0 bases, and 13 bases lay in between. This CDR3 contains 16 residues. The CDR3 here is CASSLVTGTDSYEQYF. CDR3 DNA sequence: TGCGCCAGCAGCTTGGTTACCGGGACGGACTCCTACGAGCAGTACTTC.

This sequence joins TRBV24-1 and TRBJ2-1, with D possibly being TRBD1 (5 bases). Germline values: CDR1 KGHDR, CDR2 SFDVKD. The CDR3 contains 14 residues. V lost 1 base and J lost 5, with 8 bases in between. As DNA, the CDR3 is TGTGCCACCAGTGATTTCGGCAGGGACAATGAGCAGTTCTTC. It translates to CATSDFGRDNEQFF.

In this sample, this clonotype turned up a few times. This chain links TRBV20-1 with TRBJ1-3; no clear D gene. The germline V gene encodes CDR1 DFQATT and CDR2 SNEGSKA (reference sequence). V lost 0 bases and J lost 0, with 15 bases in between. The CDR3 covers 17 residues. In DNA, the CDR3 is TGCAGTGCTAGAGAGTACTCGGCGGGTAGCTCTGGAAACACCATATATTTT. As protein: CSAREYSAGSSGNTIYF.

This clonotype came up once. The chain employs TRBV4-1 and TRBJ1-1; the D gene is possibly TRBD1 (6 bases). This CDR3 spans 19 amino acids. Germline V gene data show CDR1 as MGHRA and CDR2 as YSYEKL. Trimming shortened V by 0 bases and J by 3 bases, and 23 bases separated the two germline ends. The CDR3 sequence is CASSQDSGTTIYQDTEAFF. The DNA for the CDR3 is TGCGCCAGCAGCCAAGATTCCGGGACAACAATATATCAAGACACTGAAGCTTTCTTT.

This clonotype was seen a few times. The chain has TRBV28 and TRBJ2-1, with TRBD2 matching over 9 bases. The junction had 15 bases not matched to a gene; V was cut back by 6 bases and J by 0 bases. Germline CDR1 is MDHEN and CDR2 is SYDVKM. The CDR3 has 19 residues. CDR3 protein: CASRRSSGTSSSSYNEQFF. The CDR3 DNA reads as TGTGCCAGCAGGCGCTCTAGCGGGACCTCCAGCAGCTCCTACAATGAGCAGTTCTTC.

The table lists this clonotype with many counts. This chain connects TRBV20-1 to TRBJ2-5, with D perhaps TRBD2 (5 bases). The CDR3 covers 13 residues. The germline gives CDR1 DFQATT, CDR2 SNEGSKA (reference sequence). V lost 6 bases and J 5 bases, leaving 16 bases between the germline ends. CDR3 amino acids: CSALQDWVETQYF. CDR3 nucleotides: TGCAGTGCCCTCCAGGACTGGGTGGAGACCCAGTACTTC.

The V and J genes are TRBV9 and TRBJ2-1, with 13 bases aligning to TRBD2. J gave up 3 bases and V 6 bases, and 9 bases lay outside the gene matches. Germline V gene lookup returns CDR1 SGDLS and CDR2 YYNGEE. CDR3 length: 17 residues. CDR3 residues: CASTPTGTSGIYNEQFF. CDR3 DNA sequence: TGTGCCAGCACCCCGACGGGGACTAGCGGGATCTACAATGAGCAGTTCTTC.

The chain uses TRBV7-9 and TRBJ1-4; perhaps TRBD1 as D (5 bases). The CDR3 extends over 17 amino acids. The V and J ends lost 8 bases and 3 bases respectively, with 22 bases between them. The germline V gene has CDR1 SEHNR and CDR2 FQNEAQ (reference sequence). The DNA for the CDR3 is TGTGCCAGCCTCGAAACCGGGAGGGGCCGGTCTAATGAAAAACTGTTTTTT. It yields the protein CASLETGRGRSNEKLFF.

Concerning this clonotype itself: Mismatch with germline at one junction end may stem from a read error. The V call is TRBV29-1, the J call TRBJ2-7, with D tentatively TRBD1 (5 bases). This CDR3 has 13 amino acids. Per germline, CDR1 SQVTM and CDR2 ANQGSEA. The CDR3 protein is CSALGAGSYVQYF. The CDR3 DNA reads as TGCAGCGCGCTCGGTGCAGGGTCCTACGTGCAGTACTTC.

Only a few counts were recorded for this clonotype. The J gene is TRBJ2-2, the V gene TRBV3-1, with 10 bases fitting TRBD1. From germline, CDR1 is LGHDT and CDR2 YNNKEL (reference sequence). This CDR3 is built from 17 residues. Trimming took 2 bases from V and 0 from J; bases not matched to a gene: 3. DNA of the CDR3: TGTGCCAGCAGCCAACTTGGGACAGGGGCGAACACCGGGGAGCTGTTTTTT. Its translation is CASSQLGTGANTGELFF.

This clonotype has only a few counts. The chain uses TRBV20-1 and TRBJ2-3, with TRBD2 matching 7 bases. Germline V lookup: CDR1 DFQATT, CDR2 SNEGSKA (reference sequence). The CDR3 has 15 amino acids. The junction had 10 bases not matched to a gene; V was cut back by 6 bases and J by 1 base. Here the CDR3 reads CSAITGTTRTDTQYF. The CDR3 DNA reads as TGCAGTGCAATTACCGGGACTACACGCACAGATACGCAGTATTTT.

The chain employs TRBV6-2 or TRBV6-3 and TRBJ2-7; weak D call: TRBD2 (6 bases). V lost 9 bases to trimming and J lost 6 bases, with 21 bases between them. The CDR3 contains 14 residues. Germline CDR1 is MNHEY and CDR2 is SVGEGT. The CDR3 coding sequence is TGTGCCAGTCTGCGTCGGCCGGCCGGGAGCGAGCAGTACTTC. Encoded protein: CASLRRPAGSEQYF.